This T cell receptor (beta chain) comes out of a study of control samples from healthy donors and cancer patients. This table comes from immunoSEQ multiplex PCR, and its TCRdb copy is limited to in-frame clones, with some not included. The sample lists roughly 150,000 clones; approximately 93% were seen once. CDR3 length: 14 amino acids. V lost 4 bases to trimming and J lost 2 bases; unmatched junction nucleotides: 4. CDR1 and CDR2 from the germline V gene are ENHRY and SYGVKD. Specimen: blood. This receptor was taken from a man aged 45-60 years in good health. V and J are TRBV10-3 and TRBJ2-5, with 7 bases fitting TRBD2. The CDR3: CAISGGGQQETQYF. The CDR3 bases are TGTGCCATCAGTGGGGGAGGGCAACAAGAGACCCAGTACTTC.